This is a list of T cell receptor beta chains from one sample in a study of blood T cell repertoires in COVID-19. Assay: immunoSEQ multiplex PCR; the TCRdb copy retains only in-frame clones and omits some. Here the sample spans fewer than 200,000 clones, approximately 81% being singletons. The material sequenced was peripheral blood. These receptors originate from a human donor with acute or convalescent COVID-19. The donor label of this sample is uncertain. Each CDR3 is given with its conserved first and last residue. Fields, in order: V gene, clone size, D gene, J gene, CDR3 protein, CDR3 DNA. The D gene is left open where the match is weak. A row's size may be missing; if present it is once, few, many or a size class.

TRBV11-3,-,-,TRBJ1-5,CASSPPPPPSSSDQPQHF,TGTGCCAGCAGCCCGCCGCCCCCCCCTTCTAGTTCGGATCAGCCCCAGCATTTT
TRBV11-2,-,-,TRBJ1-2,CASSLDVQTVSGNTF,TGTGCCAGCAGCTTAGATGTACAGACCGTATCCGGGAACACCTTC
TRBV6-2/TRBV6-3,-,-,TRBJ1-6,CASSRTGNNSPLHF,TGTGCCAGCAGCCGAACAGGGAACAATTCACCCCTCCACTTT
TRBV7-9,-,-,TRBJ1-4,CASSSQGYPRKLFF,TGTGCCAGCAGCTCCCAGGGTTACCCCAGAAAACTGTTTTTT
TRBV7-9,-,TRBD2,TRBJ2-1,CASSSLSRERGEQFF,TGTGCCAGCAGCTCCCTATCCCGGGAGCGGGGGGAGCAGTTCTTC
TRBV10-1,-,TRBD2,TRBJ2-3,CASSESITSGRRTDTQYF,TGCGCCAGCAGTGAGTCAATCACTAGCGGACGCCGCACAGATACGCAGTATTTT
TRBV5-1,once,-,TRBJ1-2,CASSLDAGANYGYTF,TGCGCCAGCAGCTTGGATGCGGGGGCCAACTATGGCTACACCTTC
TRBV7-7,-,-,TRBJ1-3,CASSFRTGPGNTIYF,TGTGCCAGCAGCTTTCGTACAGGGCCCGGAAACACCATATATTTT
TRBV28,-,-,TRBJ1-4,CASSLREKLFF,TGTGCCAGCAGTTTACGGGAAAAACTGTTTTTT
TRBV7-2,once,-,TRBJ2-5,CASCRVGGETQYF,TGTGCCAGCTGTAGGGTTGGGGGGGAGACCCAGTACTTC